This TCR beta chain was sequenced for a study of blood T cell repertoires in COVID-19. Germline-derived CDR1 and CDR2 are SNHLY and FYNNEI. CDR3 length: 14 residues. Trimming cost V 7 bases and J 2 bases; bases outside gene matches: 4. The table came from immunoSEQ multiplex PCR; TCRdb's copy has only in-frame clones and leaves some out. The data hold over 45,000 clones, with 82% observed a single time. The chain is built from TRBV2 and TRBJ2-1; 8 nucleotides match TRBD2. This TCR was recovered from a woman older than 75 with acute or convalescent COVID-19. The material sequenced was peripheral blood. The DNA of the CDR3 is TGTGCCAGCATAGCGGGGTCGGCCTACAATGAGCAGTTCTTC. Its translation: CASIAGSAYNEQFF.